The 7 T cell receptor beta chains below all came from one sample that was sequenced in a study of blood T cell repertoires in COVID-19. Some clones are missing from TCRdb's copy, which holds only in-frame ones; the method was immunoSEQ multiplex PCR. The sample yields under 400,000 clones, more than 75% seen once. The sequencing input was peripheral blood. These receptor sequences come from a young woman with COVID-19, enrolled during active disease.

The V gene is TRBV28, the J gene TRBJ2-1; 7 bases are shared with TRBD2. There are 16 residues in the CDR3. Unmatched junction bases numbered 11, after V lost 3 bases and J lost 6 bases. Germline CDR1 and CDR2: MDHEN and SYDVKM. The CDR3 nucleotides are TGTGCCAGCAGTTTTTTTGCGCGGCTAGCGGTCAATGAGCAGTTCTTC. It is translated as CASSFFARLAVNEQFF.

CDR3 in amino acids: CASSPLRDRGLQETQYF. The CDR3 coding sequence is TGTGCCAGCTCACCCCTCCGGGACAGGGGGCTTCAAGAGACCCAGTACTTC. This chain uses TRBV18 with TRBJ2-5; 12 positions match TRBD1. The CDR3 consists of 17 residues. The V segment lost 3 bases and the J segment 2 bases; nucleotides outside the gene matches: 7. Germline V gene sequence: CDR1 KGHSH, CDR2 LQKENI.

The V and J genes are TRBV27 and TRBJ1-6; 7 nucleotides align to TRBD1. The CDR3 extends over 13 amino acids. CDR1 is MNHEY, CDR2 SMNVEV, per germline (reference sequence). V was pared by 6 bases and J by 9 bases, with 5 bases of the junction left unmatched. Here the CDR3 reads CASSPTGLSPLHF. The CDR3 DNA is TGTGCCAGCAGCCCGACAGGGCTTTCACCCCTCCACTTT.

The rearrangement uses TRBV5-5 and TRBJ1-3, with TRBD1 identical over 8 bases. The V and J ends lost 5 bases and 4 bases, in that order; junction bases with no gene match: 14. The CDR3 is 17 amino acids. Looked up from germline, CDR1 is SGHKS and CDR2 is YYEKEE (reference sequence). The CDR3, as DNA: TGTGCCAGCAGACCTGTCCCAGGGGGCGCGTCAGGAAACACCATATATTTT. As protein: CASRPVPGGASGNTIYF.

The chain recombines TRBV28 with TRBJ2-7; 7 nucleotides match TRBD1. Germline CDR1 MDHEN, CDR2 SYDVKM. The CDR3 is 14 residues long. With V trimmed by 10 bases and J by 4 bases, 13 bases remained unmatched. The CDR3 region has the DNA TGTGCCACCCGGCCAGGGGGACCTTCTTACGAGCAGTACTTC. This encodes CATRPGGPSYEQYF.

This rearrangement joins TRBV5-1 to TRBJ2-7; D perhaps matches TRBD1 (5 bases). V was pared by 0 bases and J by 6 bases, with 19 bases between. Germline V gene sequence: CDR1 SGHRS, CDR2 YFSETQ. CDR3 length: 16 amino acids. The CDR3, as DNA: TGCGCCAGCAGCTTGGGGTGGGGCTCCCAGCTAGGCGAGCAGTACTTC. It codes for CASSLGWGSQLGEQYF.

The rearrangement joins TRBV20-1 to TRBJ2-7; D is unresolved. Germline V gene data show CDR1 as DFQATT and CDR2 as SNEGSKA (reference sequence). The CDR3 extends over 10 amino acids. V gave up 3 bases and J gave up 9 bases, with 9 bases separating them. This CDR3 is CSASFGGQYF. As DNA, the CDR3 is TGCAGTGCTAGTTTTGGCGGGCAGTACTTC.